The 2 T cell receptor beta chains reported below all come from one sample, sequenced in a study of PD-1 blockade in classical Hodgkin lymphoma. Assay used: immunoSEQ multiplex PCR; TCRdb lists only in-frame clones, some missing. The sample holds around 66,000 clones, 71% seen once. Every one of the patients relapsed after autologous stem cell transplantation (brentuximab vedotin exposure was variable). Sequencing was performed on peripheral blood mononuclear cells (PBMCs), taken before the second cycle of nivolumab. The receptors come from a human donor with classical Hodgkin lymphoma.

The chain has TRBV2 and TRBJ2-7, with 8 bases identical to TRBD1. CDR3 length equals 15 residues. The J segment lost 5 bases and the V segment lost 3 bases, leaving 9 bases of the junction unmatched. From germline, CDR1 is SNHLY and CDR2 FYNNEI. Written as DNA, the CDR3 is TGTGCCAGCAGTGATTCCGGACAGGGAGTCGACGAGCAGTACTTC. Amino acids: CASSDSGQGVDEQYF. The whole variable domain, filled in from reference TRBV2 and TRBJ2-7, reads EPEVTQTPSHQVTQMGQEVILRCVPISNHLYFYWYRQILGQKVEFLVSFYNNEISEKSEIFDDQFSVERPDGSNFTLKIRSTKLEDSAMYFCASSDSGQGVDEQYFGPGTRLTVT.

A remark on this clone: At the DNA level, this CDR3 is encoded by other sequences in the same sample as well. J is TRBJ1-5 and V is TRBV7-2, with D maybe TRBD1 (6 bases). Trimming stripped 3 bases from V and 3 bases from J, with 12 bases between. CDR3 size: 15 residues. The germline V gene encodes CDR1 SGHTA and CDR2 FQGNSA. The CDR3 spells CASSFEGVLNQPQHF. The CDR3 bases are TGTGCCAGCAGCTTTGAGGGGGTGCTCAATCAGCCCCAGCATTTT.